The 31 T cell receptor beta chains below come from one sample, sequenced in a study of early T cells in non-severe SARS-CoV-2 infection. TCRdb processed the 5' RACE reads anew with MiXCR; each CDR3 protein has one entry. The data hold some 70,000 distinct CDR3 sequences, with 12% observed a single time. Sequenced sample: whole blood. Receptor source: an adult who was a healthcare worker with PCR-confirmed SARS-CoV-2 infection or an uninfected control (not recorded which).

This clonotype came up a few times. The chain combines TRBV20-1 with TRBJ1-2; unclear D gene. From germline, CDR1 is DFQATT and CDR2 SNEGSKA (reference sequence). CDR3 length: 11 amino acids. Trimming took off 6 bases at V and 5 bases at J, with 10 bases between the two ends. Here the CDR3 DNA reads TGCAGTGCCACGGACCTTTATGGCTACACCTTC. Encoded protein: CSATDLYGYTF.

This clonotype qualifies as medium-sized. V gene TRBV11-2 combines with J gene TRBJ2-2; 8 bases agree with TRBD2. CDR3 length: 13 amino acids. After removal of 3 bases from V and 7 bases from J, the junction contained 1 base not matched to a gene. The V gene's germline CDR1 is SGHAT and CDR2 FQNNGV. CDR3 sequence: CASSFSGNGELFF. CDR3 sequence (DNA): TGTGCCAGCAGCTTTAGCGGGAACGGGGAGCTGTTTTTT.

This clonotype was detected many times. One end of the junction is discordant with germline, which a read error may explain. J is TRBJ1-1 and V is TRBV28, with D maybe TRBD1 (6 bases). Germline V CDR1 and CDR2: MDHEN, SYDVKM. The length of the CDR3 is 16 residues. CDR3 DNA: TGTGCCAGCAGTCCCGCAGGGGCTAAGGGGAACGCTGAAGCTTTCTTT. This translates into CASSPAGAKGNAEAFF.

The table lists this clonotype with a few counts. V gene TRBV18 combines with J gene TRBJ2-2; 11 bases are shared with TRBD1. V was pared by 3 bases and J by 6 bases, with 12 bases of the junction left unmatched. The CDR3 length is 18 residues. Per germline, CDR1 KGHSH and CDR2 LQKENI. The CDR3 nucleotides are TGTGCCAGCTCACCTCCTCCGGGACAGGGGGTGCCCCCCGGGGAGCTGTTTTTT. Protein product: CASSPPPGQGVPPGELFF.

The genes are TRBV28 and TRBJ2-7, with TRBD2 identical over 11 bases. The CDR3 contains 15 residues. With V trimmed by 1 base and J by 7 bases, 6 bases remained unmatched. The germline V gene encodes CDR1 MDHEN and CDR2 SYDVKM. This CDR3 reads CASSLFTSGSQEQYF. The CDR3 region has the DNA TGTGCCAGCAGTTTATTCACTAGCGGGAGCCAAGAGCAGTACTTC.

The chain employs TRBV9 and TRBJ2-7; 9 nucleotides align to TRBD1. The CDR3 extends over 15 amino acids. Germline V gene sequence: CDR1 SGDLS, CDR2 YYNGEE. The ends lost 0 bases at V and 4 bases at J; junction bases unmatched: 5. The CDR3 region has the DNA TGTGCCAGCAGCGTAGCGCCGGGACAGGGATACGAGCAGTACTTC. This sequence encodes CASSVAPGQGYEQYF.

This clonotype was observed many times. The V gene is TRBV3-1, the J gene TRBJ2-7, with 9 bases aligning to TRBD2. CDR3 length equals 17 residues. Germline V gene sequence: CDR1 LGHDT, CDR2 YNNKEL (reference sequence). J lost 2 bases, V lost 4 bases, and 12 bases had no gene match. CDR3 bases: TGTGCCAGCAGCCGACGAGGGCGGGAGGGCCTACCCTACGAGCAGTACTTC. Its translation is CASSRRGREGLPYEQYF.

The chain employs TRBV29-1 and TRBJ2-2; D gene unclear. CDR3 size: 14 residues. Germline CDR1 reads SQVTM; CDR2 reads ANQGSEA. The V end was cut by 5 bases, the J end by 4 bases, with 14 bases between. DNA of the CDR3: TGCAGCGTTATAAGCTGGTCGGGCACCGGGGAGCTGTTTTTT. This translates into CSVISWSGTGELFF.

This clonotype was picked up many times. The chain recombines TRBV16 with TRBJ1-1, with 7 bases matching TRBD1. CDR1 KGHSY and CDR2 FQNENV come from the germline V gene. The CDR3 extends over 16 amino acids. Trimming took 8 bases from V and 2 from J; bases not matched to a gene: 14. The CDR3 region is CASRNARAGGNTEAFF. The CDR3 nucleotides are TGTGCCAGCCGGAACGCTCGGGCAGGGGGTAACACTGAAGCTTTCTTT. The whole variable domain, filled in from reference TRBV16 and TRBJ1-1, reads GEEVAQTPKHLVRGEGQKAKLYCAPIKGHSYVFWYQQVLKNEFKFLISFQNENVFDETGMPKERFSAKCLPNSPCSLEIQATKLEDSAVYFCASRNARAGGNTEAFFGQGTRLTVV.

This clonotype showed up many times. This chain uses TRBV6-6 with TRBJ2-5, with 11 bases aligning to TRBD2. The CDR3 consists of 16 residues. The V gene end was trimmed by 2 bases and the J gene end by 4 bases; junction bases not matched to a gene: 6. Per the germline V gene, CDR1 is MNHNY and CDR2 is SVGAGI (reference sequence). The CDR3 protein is CASSYLLAGAGETQYF. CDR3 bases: TGTGCCAGCAGTTACCTACTAGCGGGAGCCGGAGAGACCCAGTACTTC.

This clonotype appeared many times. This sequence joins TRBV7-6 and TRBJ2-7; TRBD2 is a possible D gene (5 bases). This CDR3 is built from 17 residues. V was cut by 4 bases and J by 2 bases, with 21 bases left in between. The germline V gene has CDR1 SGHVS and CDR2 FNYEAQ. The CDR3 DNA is TGTGCCAGCAGCTCCGATCAGACGAGCGGAGCGCCCTACGAGCAGTACTTC. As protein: CASSSDQTSGAPYEQYF.

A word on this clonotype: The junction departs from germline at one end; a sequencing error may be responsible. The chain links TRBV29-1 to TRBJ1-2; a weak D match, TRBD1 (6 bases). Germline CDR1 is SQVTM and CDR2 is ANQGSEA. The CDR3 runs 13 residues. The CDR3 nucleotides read TGCAGCGTTGGGTCAGGACAGAGCTATGGCTTCACCTTC. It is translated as CSVGSGQSYGFTF. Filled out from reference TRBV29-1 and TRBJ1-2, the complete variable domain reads SAVISQKPSRDICQRGTSLTIQCQVDSQVTMMFWYRQQPGQSLTLIATANQGSEATYESGFVIDKFPISRPNLTFSTLTVSNMSPEDSSIYLCSVGSGQSYGFTFGSGTRLTVV.

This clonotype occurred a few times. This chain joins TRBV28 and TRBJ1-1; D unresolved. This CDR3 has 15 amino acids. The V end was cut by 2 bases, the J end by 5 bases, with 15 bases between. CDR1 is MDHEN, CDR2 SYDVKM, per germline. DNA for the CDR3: TGTGCCAGCAGTTTAGTGGGTCAATACGGGACTGAAGCTTTCTTT. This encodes CASSLVGQYGTEAFF.

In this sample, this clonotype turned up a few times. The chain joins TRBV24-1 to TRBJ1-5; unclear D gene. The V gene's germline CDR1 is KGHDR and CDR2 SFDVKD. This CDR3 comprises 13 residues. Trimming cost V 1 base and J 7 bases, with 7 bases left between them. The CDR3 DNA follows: TGTGCCACCAGTGATTTCAAGGGACAGCCCCAGCATTTT. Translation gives CATSDFKGQPQHF.

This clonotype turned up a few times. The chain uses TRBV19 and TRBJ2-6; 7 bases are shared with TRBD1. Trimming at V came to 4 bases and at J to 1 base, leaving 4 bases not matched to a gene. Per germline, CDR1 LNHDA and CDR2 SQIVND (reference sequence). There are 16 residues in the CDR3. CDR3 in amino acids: CASSTLRGSGANVLTF. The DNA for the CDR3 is TGTGCCAGTAGTACCCTCAGGGGGTCTGGGGCCAACGTCCTGACTTTC.

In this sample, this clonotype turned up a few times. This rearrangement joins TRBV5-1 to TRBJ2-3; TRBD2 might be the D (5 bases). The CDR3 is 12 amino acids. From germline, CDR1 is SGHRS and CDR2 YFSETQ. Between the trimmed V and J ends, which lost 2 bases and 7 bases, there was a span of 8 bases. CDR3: CASSFEGNTQYF. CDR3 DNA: TGCGCCAGCAGCTTCGAGGGAAATACGCAGTATTTT.

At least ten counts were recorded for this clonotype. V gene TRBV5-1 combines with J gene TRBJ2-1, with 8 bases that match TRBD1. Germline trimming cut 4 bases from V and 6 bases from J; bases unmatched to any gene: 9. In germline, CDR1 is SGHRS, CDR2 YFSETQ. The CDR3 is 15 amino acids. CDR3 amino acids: CASSPGPRGLNEQFF. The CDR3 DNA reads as TGCGCCAGCAGCCCGGGCCCCAGGGGGCTCAATGAGCAGTTCTTC. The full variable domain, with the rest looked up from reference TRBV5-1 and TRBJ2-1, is KAGVTQTPRYLIKTRGQQVTLSCSPISGHRSVSWYQQTPGQGLQFLFEYFSETQRNKGNFPGRFSGRQFSNSRSEMNVSTLELGDSALYLCASSPGPRGLNEQFFGPGTRLTVL.

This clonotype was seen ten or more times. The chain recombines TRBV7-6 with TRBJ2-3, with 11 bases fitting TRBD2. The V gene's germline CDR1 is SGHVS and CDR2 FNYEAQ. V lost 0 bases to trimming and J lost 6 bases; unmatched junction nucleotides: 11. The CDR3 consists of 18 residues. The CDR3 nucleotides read TGTGCCAGCAGCTTAGCGCCATCGGGACTAGCGGTGGAGGATACGCAGTATTTT. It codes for CASSLAPSGLAVEDTQYF.

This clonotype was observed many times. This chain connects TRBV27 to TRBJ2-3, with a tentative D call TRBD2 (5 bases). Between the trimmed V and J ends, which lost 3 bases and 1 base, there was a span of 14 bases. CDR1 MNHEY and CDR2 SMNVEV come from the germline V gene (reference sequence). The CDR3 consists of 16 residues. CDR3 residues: CASSFGPGGGTDTQYF. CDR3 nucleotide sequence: TGTGCCAGCAGTTTTGGTCCAGGAGGCGGCACAGATACGCAGTATTTT.

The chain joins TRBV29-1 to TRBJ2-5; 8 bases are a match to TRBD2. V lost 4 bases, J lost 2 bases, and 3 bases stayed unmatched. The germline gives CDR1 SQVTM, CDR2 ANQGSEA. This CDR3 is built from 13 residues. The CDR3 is CSVVASGQETQYF. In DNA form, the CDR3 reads TGCAGCGTTGTGGCTAGCGGGCAAGAGACCCAGTACTTC.

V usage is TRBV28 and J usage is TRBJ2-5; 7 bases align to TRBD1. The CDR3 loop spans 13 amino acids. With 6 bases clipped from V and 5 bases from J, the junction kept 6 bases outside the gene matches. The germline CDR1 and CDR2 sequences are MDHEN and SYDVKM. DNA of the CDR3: TGTGCCAGCAGCACAGGACAGGCGGAGACCCAGTACTTC. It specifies CASSTGQAETQYF.

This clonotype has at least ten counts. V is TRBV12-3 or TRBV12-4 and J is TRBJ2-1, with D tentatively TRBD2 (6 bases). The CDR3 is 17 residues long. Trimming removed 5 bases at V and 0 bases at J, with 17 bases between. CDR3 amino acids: CASSPASARYSYNEQFF. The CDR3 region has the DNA TGTGCCAGCAGTCCAGCTAGCGCAAGATACTCCTACAATGAGCAGTTCTTC.

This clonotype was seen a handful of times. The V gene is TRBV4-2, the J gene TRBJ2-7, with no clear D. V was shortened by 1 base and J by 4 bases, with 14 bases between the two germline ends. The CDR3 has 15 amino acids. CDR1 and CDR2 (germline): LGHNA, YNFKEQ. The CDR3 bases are TGTGCCAGCAGCCAAGGCCACAGCGTCGATTACGAGCAGTACTTC. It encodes CASSQGHSVDYEQYF.

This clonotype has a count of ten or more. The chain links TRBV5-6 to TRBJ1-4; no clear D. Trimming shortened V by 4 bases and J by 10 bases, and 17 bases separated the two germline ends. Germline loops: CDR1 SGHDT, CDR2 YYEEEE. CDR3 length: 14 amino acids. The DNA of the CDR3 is TGTGCCAGCAGCCCCCGGGAACGCCGAGGAAAACTGTTTTTT. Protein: CASSPRERRGKLFF.

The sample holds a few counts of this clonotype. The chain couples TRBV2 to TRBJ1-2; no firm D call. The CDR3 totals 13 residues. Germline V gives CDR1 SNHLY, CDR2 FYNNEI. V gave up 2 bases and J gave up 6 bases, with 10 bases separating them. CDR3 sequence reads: CASSETVGDGYTF. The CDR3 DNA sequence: TGTGCCAGCAGTGAAACAGTTGGCGATGGCTACACCTTC.

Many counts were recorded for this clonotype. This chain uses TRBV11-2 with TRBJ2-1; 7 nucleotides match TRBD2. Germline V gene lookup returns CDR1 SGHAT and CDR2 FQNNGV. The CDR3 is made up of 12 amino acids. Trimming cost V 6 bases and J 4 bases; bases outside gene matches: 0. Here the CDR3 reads CASRGGYNEQFF. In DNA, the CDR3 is TGTGCCAGCAGGGGGGGGTACAATGAGCAGTTCTTC.

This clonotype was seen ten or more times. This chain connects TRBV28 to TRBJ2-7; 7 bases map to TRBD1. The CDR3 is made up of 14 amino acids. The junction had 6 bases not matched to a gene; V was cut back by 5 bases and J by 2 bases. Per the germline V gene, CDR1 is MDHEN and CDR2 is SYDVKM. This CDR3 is CASSLTGSTYEQYF. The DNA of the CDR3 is TGTGCCAGCAGTCTGACAGGGTCCACCTACGAGCAGTACTTC.

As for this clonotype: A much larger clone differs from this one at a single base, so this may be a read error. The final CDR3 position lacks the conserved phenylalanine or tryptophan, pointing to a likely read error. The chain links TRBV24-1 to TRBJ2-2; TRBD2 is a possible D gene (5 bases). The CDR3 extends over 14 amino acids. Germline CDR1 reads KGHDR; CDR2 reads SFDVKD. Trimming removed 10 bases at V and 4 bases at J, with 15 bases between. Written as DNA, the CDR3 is TGTGCCACTGAAACGGGAAAAGGCACCGGGGAGCTGTTTTCT. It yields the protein CATETGKGTGELFS.

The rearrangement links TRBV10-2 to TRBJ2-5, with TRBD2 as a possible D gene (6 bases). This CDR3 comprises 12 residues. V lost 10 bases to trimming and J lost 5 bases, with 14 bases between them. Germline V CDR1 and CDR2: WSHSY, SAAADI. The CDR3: CATCPGAETQYF. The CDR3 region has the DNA TGCGCCACTTGTCCGGGAGCGGAGACCCAGTACTTC.

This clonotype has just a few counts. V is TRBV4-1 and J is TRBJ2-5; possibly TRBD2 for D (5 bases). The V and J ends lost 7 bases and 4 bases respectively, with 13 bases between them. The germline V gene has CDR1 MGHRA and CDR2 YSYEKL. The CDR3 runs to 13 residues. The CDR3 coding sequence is TGCGCCAGCACCCAGAGAGGAGGAGAGACCCAGTACTTC. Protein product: CASTQRGGETQYF.

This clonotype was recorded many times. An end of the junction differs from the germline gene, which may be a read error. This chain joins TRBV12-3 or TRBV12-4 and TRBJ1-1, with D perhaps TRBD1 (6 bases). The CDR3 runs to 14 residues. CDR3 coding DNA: TGTGCCAGCAGATTAGGGACACTGAACACTGAAGCTTTCTTT. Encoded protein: CASRLGTLNTEAFF.